This T cell receptor (beta chain) was identified in a study of T cell changes during pregnancy in multiple sclerosis. TCRdb's table, derived via immunoSEQ multiplex PCR, lists solely in-frame clones and lacks some. The sample has about 76,000 clones, roughly 93% seen once. Source: peripheral blood, taken in the second trimester of pregnancy. The source is a female donor with multiple sclerosis, enrolled in a pregnancy study.

In nucleotides, the CDR3 is TGTGCCAGCAGTGGGCCTTCCTCCTACAATGAGCAGTTCTTC. It translates to CASSGPSSYNEQFF. The chain joins TRBV27 to TRBJ2-1; no clear D gene. The CDR3 contains 14 residues. V lost 5 bases and J 0 bases, leaving 8 bases between the germline ends. The germline CDR1 and CDR2 sequences are MNHEY and SMNVEV (reference sequence).